The rows below give T cell receptor beta chains drawn from one sample of a study of T cell repertoires in cytomegalovirus infection. MiXCR, run by TCRdb on the reads, gives a single entry per CDR3 protein. This sample has some 400,000 distinct CDR3 sequences, with roughly a third found just once. The sequencing sample was made of PBMCs. These receptor sequences come from a human donor in good health (CMV status not recorded). Some clones in this sample may be carry-over from other donors' samples. CDR3s include the opening cysteine and the closing phenylalanine or tryptophan. A D gene is named only where the DNA matches it firmly. Size is omitted from some rows. Given values are once, few, many or a class for expanded clones.

many,TRBJ2-2,-,TRBV7-6,16,TGTGCCAGCAGCTTAGTGTCGGGCGCGAACACCGGGGAGCTGTTTTTT,CASSLVSGANTGELFF
-,TRBJ2-1,-,TRBV2,12,TGTGCCAGCAGTGAATGGTTGAATGAGCAGTTCTTC,CASSEWLNEQFF
-,TRBJ2-5,-,TRBV7-4,13,TGTGCCAGCAGCTTCCAGGACCAAGAGACCCAGTACTTC,CASSFQDQETQYF
few,TRBJ2-7,TRBD1,TRBV6-5,14,TGTGCCAGCAGCAGTTCCGGGACAGGGAGCGAGCAGTACTTC,CASSSSGTGSEQYF
many,TRBJ2-5,-,TRBV7-2,13,TGTGCCAGCAGCCCTAGATTCCAAGAGACCCAGTACTTC,CASSPRFQETQYF
-,TRBJ2-5,TRBD2,TRBV7-9,14,TGTGCCAGCTCTCCACCGGGGGGGCCCGAGACCCAGTACTTC,CASSPPGGPETQYF
-,TRBJ2-7,-,TRBV11-2,17,TGTGCCAGCAGCTTAAAAGATAGTTTTAGGGGATTCTACGAGCAGTACTTC,CASSLKDSFRGFYEQYF
few,TRBJ2-1,TRBD2,TRBV6-6,14,TGTGCCAACTCTATAGCGGGAGACTACAATGAGCAGTTCTTC,CANSIAGDYNEQFF
-,TRBJ2-1,-,TRBV9,17,TGTGCCAGCAGCGACCAGGTCGGTGGTGGGCGCTACAATGAGCAGTTCTTC,CASSDQVGGGRYNEQFF
few,TRBJ2-2,-,TRBV11-2,15,TGTGCCAGCAGCCCTTCCTCAGGAAGGACCGGGGAGCTGTTTTTT,CASSPSSGRTGELFF
-,TRBJ2-6,-,TRBV11-2,13,TGTGCCAGCAGCACCGGATCGGCCAACGTCCTGACTTTC,CASSTGSANVLTF
-,TRBJ1-5,-,TRBV12-3/TRBV12-4,14,TGTGCCAGCAGTTTCCCAGGGACTCGTCAGCCCCCGCATTTT,CASSFPGTRQPPHF
many,TRBJ2-2,-,TRBV7-2,13,TGTGCCAGCAGCTTAGTAGTCCCCGGGGAGCTGTTTTTT,CASSLVVPGELFF
-,TRBJ1-5,-,TRBV23-1,15,TGCGCCAGCAGTCAAGAGACATATAGCAATCAGCCCCAGCATTTT,CASSQETYSNQPQHF
-,TRBJ2-1,TRBD2,TRBV2,17,TGTGCCAGCAGTGAATCGAGACTAGCGGGGAAGTACAATGAGCAGTTGTTC,CASSESRLAGKYNEQLF
few,TRBJ1-1,-,TRBV7-9,16,TGTGCCAGCAGCTTAGCGCGAGGGACCCGGTACACTGAAGCTTTCTTT,CASSLARGTRYTEAFF
-,TRBJ1-1,TRBD1,TRBV2,14,TGTGCCAGCAGTCCCAACAGGGGGCGCACTGAAGCTTTCTTT,CASSPNRGRTEAFF
-,TRBJ2-7,TRBD2,TRBV7-2,17,TGTGCCAGCAGCGTAGTGTTTTCGGGCGGGGGGGCCTACGAGCCGTCATTC,CASSVVFSGGGAYEPSF
-,TRBJ2-3,-,TRBV12-3/TRBV12-4,15,TGTGCCAGCAGGTCGGCATCCGGACCCACAGATACGCAGTATTTT,CASRSASGPTDTQYF
-,TRBJ2-7,-,TRBV6-1,15,TGTGCCAGCAGCCCCCGGACACGAGGGATCAACGAGCAGTACTTC,CASSPRTRGINEQYF
few,TRBJ2-7,-,TRBV11-1,14,TGTGCCAGCAGCTCCTGGGGGACCTCCTACGAGCAGTACTTC,CASSSWGTSYEQYF
few,TRBJ1-1,-,TRBV4-2,16,TGTGCCAGCAGCCAAGGAGGGCACCCAGGCGGCACTGAAGCTTTCTTT,CASSQGGHPGGTEAFF
-,TRBJ2-7,-,TRBV20-1,14,TGCAGTGCTAGAGATGAGAGGTGCTCCTACGAGCAGTACTTC,CSARDERCSYEQYF
few,TRBJ2-3,-,TRBV28,15,TGTGCCAGCAGTTCCTCGGGGCCGGGCTTAGATACGCAGTATTTT,CASSSSGPGLDTQYF
few,TRBJ2-1,TRBD2,TRBV5-1,16,TGCGCCAGCAGCCCCCAGGGCGGGGGAACCTACAATGAGCAGTTCTTC,CASSPQGGGTYNEQFF
-,TRBJ2-5,TRBD2,TRBV4-1,13,TGCGCCAGCAGCCACGGGAGGGAAGAGACCCAGTACTTC,CASSHGREETQYF
-,TRBJ2-1,-,TRBV6-2/TRBV6-3,13,TGTGCCAGCAGCCCCACAGGGAGCGATGAGCAGTTCTTC,CASSPTGSDEQFF
few,TRBJ2-1,-,TRBV20-1,12,TGCAGTGCAGATTACTCCTACAATGAGCAGTTCTTC,CSADYSYNEQFF
-,TRBJ2-1,TRBD2,TRBV5-4,14,TGTGCCAGCAGCGTGGGGACTAGCGGCAATAAGCAGTTCTTC,CASSVGTSGNKQFF
few,TRBJ2-1,-,TRBV7-6,15,TGTGCCAGCAGCTTAGATGGGGGAGGCGACAATGAGCAGTTCTTC,CASSLDGGGDNEQFF
many,TRBJ1-1,-,TRBV12-3/TRBV12-4,13,TGTGCCAGCAGAGACCCGGCGGACACTGAAGCTTTCTTT,CASRDPADTEAFF
many,TRBJ2-7,-,TRBV12-3/TRBV12-4,15,TGTGCCAGCAGTGCCGGCGTTGCAGGGACCTACGAGCAGTACTTC,CASSAGVAGTYEQYF
-,TRBJ1-4,TRBD1,TRBV19,15,TGTGCCAGTACCGACTACGGACAGGGGGATGAAAAACTGTTTTTT,CASTDYGQGDEKLFF
-,TRBJ2-2,-,TRBV7-9,15,TGTGCCAGCAGTTACCCAAGCGGGCCCACCGGGGAGCTGTTTTTT,CASSYPSGPTGELFF
-,TRBJ2-1,TRBD2,TRBV20-1,15,TGCAGTGCTAGTGGTCGGGCGGGGGACTACAATGAGCAGTTCTTC,CSASGRAGDYNEQFF
few,TRBJ1-1,TRBD1,TRBV5-4,18,TGTGCCAGCAGCTCGGGGACCGGGACAGGGGCAAAGAACACTGAAGCTTTCTTT,CASSSGTGTGAKNTEAFF
few,TRBJ2-3,-,TRBV7-9,15,TGTGCCAGCAGCACGGGCAATAAGGCCACAGATACGCAGTATTTT,CASSTGNKATDTQYF
many,TRBJ1-1,TRBD1,TRBV10-3,14,TGTGCCATCAGTTTACAGGGGGCGAACACTGAAGCTTTCTTT,CAISLQGANTEAFF
-,TRBJ2-7,TRBD1,TRBV30,13,TGTGCCTGGGACAGGGAAGGACTCTACGAGCAGTACTTC,CAWDREGLYEQYF
-,TRBJ2-2,-,TRBV7-8,11,TGTGCCAGCAGCGAATCCCGGGAGCTGTTTTTT,CASSESRELFF
few,TRBJ2-1,-,TRBV19,12,TGTGCCAGTAGTATAGTGAGTAATGAGCAGTTCTTC,CASSIVSNEQFF
many,TRBJ2-1,-,TRBV28,15,TGTGCCAGCGCCGGCGGGGGCAGCTCCTACAATGAGCAGTTCTTC,CASAGGGSSYNEQFF
-,TRBJ2-2,TRBD2,TRBV25-1,14,TGTGCCAGCAGTCAAACTAGCGGTCCCGGGGAGCTGTTTTTT,CASSQTSGPGELFF
-,TRBJ1-6,-,TRBV20-1,13,TGCAGTGCTAGGGCAGGGCAGAATTCACCCCTCCACTTT,CSARAGQNSPLHF
many,TRBJ1-3,-,TRBV7-2,14,TGTGCCAGCAGCTTCGGGGGCGGGGGAAACACCATATATTTT,CASSFGGGGNTIYF
-,TRBJ1-5,-,TRBV7-2,15,TGTGCCAGCAGCCCCCGGCAGGGAAGCAATCAGCCCCAGCATTTT,CASSPRQGSNQPQHF
many,TRBJ2-3,-,TRBV12-3/TRBV12-4,14,TGTGCCAGCAGTACAACAGAGGGCTGGGATACGCAGTATTTT,CASSTTEGWDTQYF
-,TRBJ2-3,-,TRBV7-8,15,TGTTCCAGCAGTGGCCGGGGGCCAGCCACAGATACGCAGTATTTT,CSSSGRGPATDTQYF
few,TRBJ2-1,-,TRBV10-2,13,TGCGCCAGCAGTGAGATCAGATACAATGAGCAGTTCTTC,CASSEIRYNEQFF
-,TRBJ2-3,-,TRBV27,16,TGTGCCAGCAGTTTACCAACCGGGACGGGAACAGATACGCAGTATTTT,CASSLPTGTGTDTQYF
few,TRBJ2-2,-,TRBV11-2,13,TGTGCCAGCAGCTTAGGGGTGAACGGGGAGCTGTTTTTT,CASSLGVNGELFF
-,TRBJ1-3,TRBD1,TRBV6-5,18,TGTGCCAGCAGTCGGAATATAGACAGGGCGAGGCTTGGAAACACCATATATTTT,CASSRNIDRARLGNTIYF
-,TRBJ1-1,-,TRBV20-1,14,TGCAGTGCTAGAGATCGTAGGGTGAACACTGAAGCTTTCTTT,CSARDRRVNTEAFF